The 20 T cell receptor beta chains below come from one sample, sequenced in a study of regulatory T cells in long-lasting Graves disease. Researchers made TCR beta libraries by using iRepertoire HTBI primers and running Arm-PCR on CDR3 regions. TCRdb reanalysed the multiplex PCR reads using MiXCR and keeps one entry per CDR3 protein. The sample yields 350,000 to 450,000 distinct CDR3 sequences, 16% seen once. Specified time point: newly diagnosed GD, antithyroid drugs for less than 3 months. The TCR library was made from RNA that had been extracted from PBMCs in TRIzol. These sequences were also reported in another study, on T cells in Graves' hyperthyroidism and ophthalmopathy.

This material consisted of peripheral blood mononuclear cells (PBMCs), taken at new diagnosis, from a patient treated with antithyroid drugs. Every receptor here comes from a man between 40 and 49 years old with Graves disease.

The table lists this clonotype with many counts. The rearrangement joins TRBV20-1 to TRBJ1-4; D is undetermined. The V gene lost 6 bases and the J gene lost 3 bases, with 11 bases spanning the gap. The CDR3 runs 13 residues. Per the germline V gene, CDR1 is DFQATT and CDR2 is SNEGSKA (reference sequence). As DNA, the CDR3 is TGCAGTGCCTCCCAGCCGGCTAATGAAAAACTGTTTTTT. It is translated as CSASQPANEKLFF.

As concerns this clonotype: This likely reflects a read error, since a far larger clone is one base away. J is TRBJ2-7 and V is TRBV11-1; 12 bases are shared with TRBD1. The CDR3 length is 15 residues. The V gene end was trimmed by 2 bases and the J gene end by 9 bases; junction bases not matched to a gene: 8. CDR1 and CDR2 (germline): SGHAT, FQDESV (reference sequence). The CDR3 reads CASSLYGDRGRWQYF. The CDR3 coding sequence is TGTGCCAGCAGCTTATACGGGGACAGGGGGCGTTGGCAGTACTTC.

This clonotype came up many times. The rearrangement uses TRBV10-3 and TRBJ1-2; D remains ambiguous. CDR1 and CDR2 (germline): ENHRY, SYGVKD. The V gene lost 4 bases and the J gene lost 4 bases, with 13 bases spanning the gap. The CDR3 spans 14 residues. The CDR3 bases are TGTGCCATCAGTGTCGGGGATTTTATCTATGGCTACACCTTC. Translated: CAISVGDFIYGYTF.

V usage is TRBV18 and J usage is TRBJ2-1; 8 bases align to TRBD2. With V trimmed by 2 bases and J by 5 bases, 5 bases remained unmatched. Germline V CDR1 and CDR2: KGHSH, LQKENI. The CDR3 length is 15 residues. As DNA, the CDR3 is TGTGCCAGCTCACCAGTCGGGGGGGCGAACAATGAGCAGTTCTTC. The encoded protein is CASSPVGGANNEQFF.

The chain is built from TRBV24-1 and TRBJ2-2; the D gene could be TRBD1 or TRBD2 (6 bases each). The CDR3 is 18 residues long. The V end was cut by 3 bases, the J end by 1 base, with 17 bases between. Looked up from germline, CDR1 is KGHDR and CDR2 is SFDVKD. The CDR3 loop reads CATSDPPGGLVNTGELFF. CDR3 sequence (DNA): TGTGCCACCAGTGATCCCCCCGGGGGCCTTGTGAACACCGGGGAGCTGTTTTTT.

V usage is TRBV19 and J usage is TRBJ1-5, with D possibly TRBD1 on 6 matching bases. Germline V gene data show CDR1 as LNHDA and CDR2 as SQIVND (reference sequence). The CDR3 has 15 residues. Trimming removed 6 bases at V and 3 bases at J, with 15 bases between. The CDR3 here is CASSYAGGPNQPQHF. The CDR3 nucleotides read TGTGCCAGTAGCTACGCGGGGGGCCCCAATCAGCCCCAGCATTTT.

This clonotype was counted ten times or more. The rearrangement joins TRBV7-9 to TRBJ2-3, with TRBD1 as a possible D gene (6 bases). The DNA matches TRBJ2-5 better at its end, which makes the J call doubtful. CDR3 length equals 14 residues. The germline gives CDR1 SEHNR, CDR2 FQNEAQ (reference sequence). CDR3 nucleotide sequence: TGTGCCAGCAGCTTAGGGGGGCTACGGCAGACCCAGTACTTC. Its translation is CASSLGGLRQTQYF.

In this sample, this clonotype turned up many times. This rearrangement joins TRBV5-1 to TRBJ1-2; 10 positions agree with TRBD1. Losses at the gene ends were 4 bases for V and 8 bases for J; bases not matched to a gene: 11. CDR3 length: 15 amino acids. Germline lookup yields CDR1 SGHRS and CDR2 YFSETQ. CDR3 DNA: TGCGCCAGCAGCAGCACCGGGACAGGGGTTGTGGGCTACACCTTC. Its translation is CASSSTGTGVVGYTF.

The V gene is TRBV5-1, the J gene TRBJ1-1; TRBD1 agrees at 8 bases. V was clipped by 4 bases and J by 11 bases; unmatched bases: 10. This CDR3 region has 13 residues. Germline CDR1 is SGHRS and CDR2 is YFSETQ. CDR3 amino acids: CASSGGTGMNAFF. CDR3 nucleotides: TGCGCCAGCAGCGGAGGGACAGGAATGAACGCTTTCTTT.

The rearrangement joins TRBV20-1 to TRBJ1-4, with 9 bases fitting TRBD1. V was clipped by 5 bases and J by 7 bases; unmatched bases: 8. Germline values: CDR1 DFQATT, CDR2 SNEGSKA (reference sequence). This CDR3 region has 14 residues. The CDR3 bases are TGCAGTGCTGGGGACAGGGTTACCCCTGAAAAACTGTTTTTT. This gives the protein CSAGDRVTPEKLFF.

This clonotype was detected ten times or more. The genes are TRBV27 and TRBJ1-1; D may be TRBD1 (5 bases). Trimming cost V 4 bases and J 0 bases, with 15 bases left between them. There are 16 residues in the CDR3. Germline V gene data show CDR1 as MNHEY and CDR2 as SMNVEV (reference sequence). CDR3: CASSSAGQGLNTEAFF. The CDR3 DNA sequence: TGTGCCAGCAGTTCCGCGGGGCAGGGATTGAACACTGAAGCTTTCTTT.

Regarding this clonotype: Relative to the germline gene, one junction end is altered; a read error may explain this. The chain uses TRBV24-1 and TRBJ2-1, with unresolved D. The germline gives CDR1 KGHDR, CDR2 SFDVKD. This CDR3 has 14 residues. CDR3 nucleotides: TGTGCCACCGGTGATTCCCCCGCCAAAAATGAGCAGTTCTTC. This gives the protein CATGDSPAKNEQFF.

The chain recombines TRBV2 with TRBJ2-5; 11 bases are shared with TRBD2. Germline V gene sequence: CDR1 SNHLY, CDR2 FYNNEI. The CDR3 sequence is 15 residues long. With 11 bases clipped from V and 0 bases from J, the junction kept 8 bases outside the gene matches. The CDR3 sequence: CAGLGTSGYQETQYF. As DNA, the CDR3 is TGTGCCGGCCTTGGGACTAGCGGTTACCAAGAGACCCAGTACTTC.

The chain joins TRBV6-2 or TRBV6-3 to TRBJ2-7, with D perhaps matching TRBD1 (5 bases). The germline CDR1 and CDR2 sequences are MNHEY and SVGEGT. The CDR3 covers 13 residues. Trimming shortened V by 2 bases and J by 5 bases, and 10 bases separated the two germline ends. For the CDR3, the DNA is TGTGCCAGCAGTTACAAGGGGTACCACGAGCAGTACTTC. The encoded protein is CASSYKGYHEQYF.

The gene calls are TRBV25-1 and TRBJ2-7, with D maybe TRBD2 (5 bases). CDR3 size: 16 residues. Germline lookup yields CDR1 MGHDK and CDR2 SYGVNS. V shed 1 base and J shed 2 bases, with 15 bases lying between them. The CDR3 reads CASSEFFEGRAYEQYF. DNA of the CDR3: TGTGCCAGCAGTGAATTTTTCGAGGGAAGGGCCTACGAGCAGTACTTC.

Many counts were recorded for this clonotype. V usage is TRBV20-1 and J usage is TRBJ2-3; 10 bases agree with TRBD2. The CDR3 is 15 residues long. Germline V gives CDR1 DFQATT, CDR2 SNEGSKA (reference sequence). The V and J ends lost 4 bases and 8 bases, in that order; junction bases with no gene match: 12. CDR3 loop: CSATQLAGPQGTQYF. CDR3 DNA: TGCAGTGCTACCCAACTAGCGGGGCCACAGGGTACGCAGTATTTT.

Comments on this clonotype: This may be a read error, as it is one base from a much larger clone. The chain joins TRBV7-2 to TRBJ1-1; a possible D gene is TRBD1 (5 bases). Germline lookup yields CDR1 SGHTA and CDR2 FQGNSA. This CDR3 is 13 amino acids long. Trimming removed 4 bases at V and 6 bases at J, with 12 bases between. CDR3: CASSSVGGAEAFF. CDR3 nucleotides: TGTGCCAGCAGCTCCGTGGGGGGGGCTGAAGCTTTCTTT.

This clonotype was detected ten times or more. This sequence joins TRBV2 and TRBJ1-5; D is unclear. The CDR3 has 14 amino acids. Germline V gene data show CDR1 as SNHLY and CDR2 as FYNNEI. With 2 bases removed from V and 5 bases from J, the gap between germline ends came to 10 bases. The DNA of the CDR3 is TGTGCCAGCAGTGAACTTAGCGGGGATCAGCCCCAGCATTTT. Translated, it gives CASSELSGDQPQHF.

This clonotype came up many times. J is TRBJ1-4 and V is TRBV20-1, with D uncertain. CDR3 length: 14 residues. In germline, CDR1 is DFQATT, CDR2 SNEGSKA (reference sequence). The germline V and J ends were trimmed by 6 bases and 0 bases, with 11 bases remaining between them. CDR3 bases: TGCAGTGCCCAGAACCCGGCAACTAATGAAAAACTGTTTTTT. Translated: CSAQNPATNEKLFF.

This clonotype was found many times. The V gene is TRBV12-3 or TRBV12-4, the J gene TRBJ2-2, with TRBD2 matching 12 bases. This CDR3 has 18 residues. V shed 6 bases and J 4 bases; nucleotides not matched to a gene: 12. CDR3 nucleotide sequence: TGTGCCAGCAGCCCCGGGCTAGCGGGGGGGCCGGGCACCGGGGAGCTGTTTTTT. This codes for CASSPGLAGGPGTGELFF.